The 32 T cell receptor beta chains presented below share a single source sample, sequenced in a study of radiotherapy plus CTLA-4 blockade in lung cancer. Measured with immunoSEQ multiplex PCR; TCRdb has only the in-frame clones, and not every one. The data hold tens of thousands of clones, with roughly 80% observed a single time. This specimen consisted of peripheral blood, obtained from a patient treated with radiotherapy plus ipilimumab. The receptor source for this set is a human donor with non-small cell lung cancer who had a complete response to radiotherapy plus ipilimumab.

The chain combines TRBV27 with TRBJ2-1, with D maybe TRBD2 (5 bases). Germline CDR1 is MNHEY and CDR2 is SMNVEV (reference sequence). The V end lost 5 bases, the J end lost 9 bases, and 8 bases lay between the germline ends. The CDR3 is 11 residues long. CDR3 protein: CASSTAGEQFF. The DNA of the CDR3 is TGTGCCAGCAGTACCGCGGGTGAGCAGTTCTTC.

The chain links TRBV30 to TRBJ1-2; D perhaps matches TRBD1 (6 bases). From germline, CDR1 is GTSNPN and CDR2 SVGIG (reference sequence). CDR3 size: 11 residues. Between the trimmed V and J ends, which lost 1 base and 7 bases, there was a span of 7 bases. DNA for the CDR3: TGTGCCTGGAGTGCAGGGGTTGGCTACACCTTC. This encodes CAWSAGVGYTF.

CDR3 sequence (DNA): TGTGCCAGTAGTACCCGAACGGTGGGAGGCACAGATACGCAGTATTTT. Translating gives CASSTRTVGGTDTQYF. This chain uses TRBV19 with TRBJ2-3, with a weak D call TRBD2 (5 bases). There are 16 residues in the CDR3. Germline values: CDR1 LNHDA, CDR2 SQIVND (reference sequence). Trimming took 4 bases from V and 1 from J, leaving 15 bases between them.

This rearrangement joins TRBV5-5 to TRBJ1-2; 8 bases map to TRBD1. CDR1 is SGHKS and CDR2 is YYEKEE in the germline V gene (reference sequence). The V and J ends lost 0 bases and 8 bases, in that order; junction bases with no gene match: 9. This CDR3 has 15 amino acids. The CDR3 coding sequence is TGTGCCAGCAGCTTGGGCACGCAGGGGGCAGGCGGCTACACCTTC. Amino acid sequence: CASSLGTQGAGGYTF.

The chain recombines TRBV18 with TRBJ2-1; 8 bases fit TRBD1. From germline, CDR1 is KGHSH and CDR2 LQKENI. V lost 2 bases, J lost 3 bases, and 18 bases stayed unmatched. The CDR3 is made up of 20 amino acids. This CDR3 reads CASSPRFERGWTGSYNEQFF. Here the CDR3 DNA reads TGTGCCAGCTCACCAAGGTTTGAACGAGGGTGGACAGGGAGCTACAATGAGCAGTTCTTC.

The chain is built from TRBV7-6 and TRBJ2-1, with D possibly TRBD1 on 6 matching bases. Germline CDR1 and CDR2: SGHVS and FNYEAQ. There are 20 residues in the CDR3. Deletions cut 5 bases from V and 3 bases from J, with 29 bases between. Written as DNA, the CDR3 is TGTGCCAGCAGCCTCTATTCCCGGGACACCTCATTTATGGTCTACAATGAGCAGTTCTTC. This encodes CASSLYSRDTSFMVYNEQFF. Full variable domain (outside the CDR3, taken from reference TRBV7-6 and TRBJ2-1): GAGVSQSPRYKVTKRGQDVALRCDPISGHVSLYWYRQALGQGPEFLTYFNYEAQQDKSGLPNDRFSAERPEGSISTLTIQRTEQRDSAMYRCASSLYSRDTSFMVYNEQFFGPGTRLTVL.

The chain recombines TRBV6-1 with TRBJ2-2; the match to TRBD2 covers 9 bases. This CDR3 contains 15 residues. CDR1 is MNHNS, CDR2 SASEGT, per germline. After removal of 4 bases from V and 3 bases from J, the junction contained 3 bases not matched to a gene. This CDR3 reads CASSVAGGDTGELFF. CDR3 bases: TGTGCCAGCAGTGTGGCGGGAGGGGACACCGGGGAGCTGTTTTTT.

The genes are TRBV5-1 and TRBJ1-2, with 8 bases aligning to TRBD1. CDR3 length: 15 residues. Unmatched junction bases numbered 5, after V lost 3 bases and J lost 1 base. In germline, CDR1 is SGHRS, CDR2 YFSETQ. For the CDR3, the DNA is TGCGCCAGCAGCTGGGGGACAGGAGTTAACTATGGCTACACCTTC. Amino acid sequence: CASSWGTGVNYGYTF.

The chain uses TRBV30 and TRBJ1-2, with 8 bases identical to TRBD1. The germline gives CDR1 GTSNPN, CDR2 SVGIG (reference sequence). CDR3 size: 12 residues. V lost 1 base and J lost 10; bases outside the gene matches: 5. The DNA for the CDR3 is TGTGCCTGGAGTGCAGACAGGGGTTTCTACACCTTC. Translating gives CAWSADRGFYTF.

This rearrangement joins TRBV27 to TRBJ2-3; D possibly corresponds to TRBD2 (6 bases). The CDR3 has 15 amino acids. The germline V and J ends were trimmed by 4 bases and 4 bases, with 15 bases remaining between them. The V gene's germline CDR1 is MNHEY and CDR2 SMNVEV (reference sequence). Here the CDR3 DNA reads TGTGCCAGCAGTTGGTCGGGAGCACGGGCAGATACGCAGTATTTT. Translation gives CASSWSGARADTQYF.

The rearrangement joins TRBV27 to TRBJ1-5; 8 positions match TRBD1. V dropped 6 bases and J dropped 0; count of bases not matched to a gene: 4. This CDR3 spans 15 amino acids. In germline, CDR1 is MNHEY, CDR2 SMNVEV (reference sequence). For the CDR3, the DNA is TGTGCCAGCAGAGGACAGGGAGATAGCAATCAGCCCCAGCATTTT. Protein product: CASRGQGDSNQPQHF.

The chain is built from TRBV4-2 and TRBJ2-1, with TRBD2 as a possible D gene (7 bases). Germline CDR1 reads LGHNA; CDR2 reads YNFKEQ. CDR3 length equals 19 residues. The V end lost 4 bases, the J end lost 3 bases, and 25 bases lay between the germline ends. CDR3 region: CASSRSTRGGGGIYNEQFF. The DNA for the CDR3 is TGTGCCAGCAGCCGATCCACTAGGGGGGGCGGGGGAATCTACAATGAGCAGTTCTTC.

The V gene is TRBV15, the J gene TRBJ2-2; 9 bases are a match to TRBD1. Germline CDR1 reads LNHNV; CDR2 reads YYDKDF (reference sequence). The ends lost 8 bases at V and 6 bases at J; junction bases unmatched: 10. The CDR3 loop spans 15 amino acids. This chain's CDR3 is CATELGTGLAGELFF. In nucleotides, the CDR3 is TGTGCCACCGAACTAGGGACAGGGTTGGCCGGGGAGCTGTTTTTT.

The chain couples TRBV5-4 to TRBJ2-7; 10 nucleotides match TRBD1. CDR3 length: 15 residues. Looked up from germline, CDR1 is SGHNT and CDR2 is YYREEE (reference sequence). After removal of 3 bases from V and 6 bases from J, the junction contained 9 bases not matched to a gene. The DNA for the CDR3 is TGTGCCAGCAGCTCTCCGGGACAGGGGAACTCCGAGCAGTACGTC. Translated: CASSSPGQGNSEQYV.

Here the CDR3 reads CASSESGGGSPLHF. In DNA, the CDR3 is TGCGCCAGCAGTGAGTCAGGGGGTGGATCACCCCTCCACTTT. The V call is TRBV10-2, the J call TRBJ1-6; tentatively, D is TRBD1 (6 bases). The V end lost 0 bases, the J end lost 10 bases, and 10 bases lay between the germline ends. CDR3 length: 14 amino acids. Germline CDR1 and CDR2: WSHSY and SAAADI.

The rearrangement uses TRBV11-2 and TRBJ2-2; D perhaps matches TRBD2 (6 bases). Germline values: CDR1 SGHAT, CDR2 FQNNGV. The CDR3 has 16 residues. Trimming stripped 11 bases from V and 3 bases from J, with 22 bases between. The CDR3 DNA is TGTGCCGTACTCCCGGTGGGCAGGAGGGACACCGGGGAGCTGTTTTTT. It yields the protein CAVLPVGRRDTGELFF.

This chain links TRBV18 with TRBJ2-5; TRBD1 matches 7 bases. V trimming: 3 bases; J trimming: 4 bases; junction bases outside the gene matches: 8. The CDR3 runs 15 residues. Per germline, CDR1 KGHSH and CDR2 LQKENI. CDR3 loop: CASSPRQGRGETQYF. CDR3 coding DNA: TGTGCCAGCTCACCCCGACAGGGCAGGGGAGAGACCCAGTACTTC. Full variable domain (remainder filled in from reference TRBV18 and TRBJ2-5): NAGVMQNPRHLVRRRGQEARLRCSPMKGHSHVYWYRQLPEEGLKFMVYLQKENIIDESGMPKERFSAEFPKEGPSILRIQQVVRGDSAAYFCASSPRQGRGETQYFGPGTRLLVL.

DNA of the CDR3: TGTGCCAGCAGTTTAAGAGGTGGGTCAGATACGCAGTATTTT. It translates to CASSLRGGSDTQYF. The chain recombines TRBV27 with TRBJ2-3; D remains ambiguous. V was cut by 2 bases and J by 4 bases, with 10 bases left in between. This CDR3 spans 14 amino acids. Germline CDR1 is MNHEY and CDR2 is SMNVEV (reference sequence).

The chain uses TRBV10-1 and TRBJ2-7; 8 nucleotides match TRBD2. The length of the CDR3 is 13 residues. The V gene's germline CDR1 is WNHNN and CDR2 SYGVQD (reference sequence). Germline trimming cut 8 bases from V and 4 bases from J; bases unmatched to any gene: 7. In DNA form, the CDR3 reads TGCGCCAGCTCCGGGACTAGTAGATACGAGCAGTACTTC. Its protein product is CASSGTSRYEQYF.

CDR3 sequence reads: CASAGSTDTQYF. The CDR3 DNA reads TGTGCCAGCGCAGGGTCCACAGATACGCAGTATTTT. This chain connects TRBV11-3 to TRBJ2-3; a possible D gene is TRBD1 (5 bases). Germline V lookup: CDR1 SGHNT, CDR2 YENEEA. The CDR3 contains 12 residues. V was shortened by 8 bases and J by 2 bases, with 8 bases between the two germline ends.

This sequence joins TRBV2 and TRBJ1-5; 7 bases map to TRBD1. The CDR3 loop spans 14 amino acids. With V trimmed by 11 bases and J by 4 bases, 11 bases remained unmatched. Germline loops: CDR1 SNHLY, CDR2 FYNNEI. This CDR3 reads CAAGASRGNQPQHF. CDR3 nucleotides: TGTGCCGCTGGAGCAAGCAGGGGGAATCAGCCCCAGCATTTT.

This chain links TRBV5-4 with TRBJ1-1; D call uncertain. Germline CDR1 and CDR2: SGHNT and YYREEE (reference sequence). V dropped 0 bases and J dropped 7 bases, with 10 bases sitting between them. The CDR3 contains 13 residues. The CDR3 is CASSLAGSDEAFF. CDR3 DNA: TGTGCCAGCAGCTTGGCCGGGAGCGATGAAGCTTTCTTT.

This clone was detected only a few times. This chain links TRBV12-5 with TRBJ1-2; D is undetermined. Germline V gene lookup returns CDR1 LGHNT and CDR2 FRNRAP. Trimming took 2 bases from V and 4 from J, leaving 17 bases between them. The length of the CDR3 is 16 residues. CDR3 amino acids: CASGLFSTGLSYGYTF. In DNA, the CDR3 is TGTGCTAGTGGTTTGTTCTCCACTGGACTTAGCTATGGCTACACCTTC.

The chain is built from TRBV29-1 and TRBJ2-3; TRBD2 agrees at 15 bases. CDR3 length: 16 residues. Trimming took 6 bases from V and 2 from J; bases not matched to a gene: 6. The germline CDR1 and CDR2 sequences are SQVTM and ANQGSEA. Written as DNA, the CDR3 is TGCAGCGTGGACGGGACTAGCGGGGGGACCACAGATACGCAGTATTTT. It specifies CSVDGTSGGTTDTQYF.

The chain combines TRBV9 with TRBJ2-1, with 13 nucleotides matching TRBD2. The CDR3 totals 15 residues. With V trimmed by 3 bases and J by 4 bases, 1 base remained unmatched. Germline V CDR1 and CDR2: SGDLS, YYNGEE. Written as DNA, the CDR3 is TGTGCCAGCAGCGCGACTAGCGGGGGGTACAATGAGCAGTTCTTC. The encoded protein is CASSATSGGYNEQFF.

The CDR3 DNA reads TGTGCCAGCAGTGGGCACAGGCGCAATGAGCAGTTCTTC. It yields the protein CASSGHRRNEQFF. The rearrangement links TRBV6-5 to TRBJ2-1; weak D call: TRBD1 (5 bases). The germline CDR1 and CDR2 sequences are MNHEY and SVGAGI. This CDR3 has 13 residues. V lost 5 bases and J lost 6, with 11 bases in between.

This clone was seen a handful of times. V gene TRBV10-3 combines with J gene TRBJ1-2; TRBD1 might be the D (6 bases). Per germline, CDR1 ENHRY and CDR2 SYGVKD. The CDR3 sequence is 17 residues long. Trimming took 3 bases from V and 7 from J, leaving 24 bases between them. The CDR3 nucleotides read TGTGCCATCAGTGAATCCGCCCCGGGACAAGCCAGGGGTGGCTACACCTTC. Its protein product is CAISESAPGQARGGYTF.

This clone was detected only a few times. The sample has other DNA sequences that encode this CDR3 too. The gene calls are TRBV19 and TRBJ1-1; D is unresolved. V was shortened by 3 bases and J by 4 bases, with 12 bases between the two germline ends. This CDR3 has 14 residues. Germline lookup yields CDR1 LNHDA and CDR2 SQIVND (reference sequence). CDR3 DNA sequence: TGTGCCAGTAGTATCTGGGGAGAGGGCACTGAAGCTTTCTTT. Amino acid sequence: CASSIWGEGTEAFF.

This clone was observed a handful of times. V is TRBV19 and J is TRBJ1-1; a weak D match, TRBD1 (5 bases). Germline loops: CDR1 LNHDA, CDR2 SQIVND (reference sequence). V was clipped by 5 bases and J by 6 bases, with 16 bases between them. The CDR3 length is 14 residues. CDR3 loop: CASSVQGATAEAFF. The DNA of the CDR3 is TGTGCCAGTAGTGTCCAGGGTGCGACCGCTGAAGCTTTCTTT.

The chain joins TRBV30 to TRBJ2-3; 7 bases are shared with TRBD1. CDR1 is GTSNPN and CDR2 is SVGIG in the germline V gene (reference sequence). Trimming removed 3 bases from V and 10 bases from J; junction bases left unmatched: 7. The CDR3 has 12 amino acids. CDR3 region: CAWSGGQVAQYF. In DNA form, the CDR3 reads TGTGCCTGGAGCGGTGGACAGGTTGCGCAGTATTTT.

This sequence joins TRBV9 and TRBJ1-6, with 7 positions matching TRBD1. In germline, CDR1 is SGDLS, CDR2 YYNGEE. The CDR3 sequence is 18 residues long. After removal of 3 bases from V and 0 bases from J, the junction contained 9 bases not matched to a gene. Written as DNA, the CDR3 is TGTGCCAGCAGCGCATCCCGGGACAGAAGCTCCTATAATTCACCCCTCCACTTT. Translation gives CASSASRDRSSYNSPLHF.

Ten or more counts support this clone. CDR3 sequence: CSVAAGGGEQYV. The CDR3 DNA follows: TGCAGCGTTGCTGCGGGAGGGGGGGAGCAGTACGTC. The V and J genes are TRBV29-1 and TRBJ2-7, with 9 bases fitting TRBD2. CDR3 length: 12 amino acids. The germline V gene has CDR1 SQVTM and CDR2 ANQGSEA. V gave up 4 bases and J gave up 7 bases; unmatched junction bases: 5.